The subject of this entry is one TCR beta chain. This sample is part of a study of blood T cell repertoires in COVID-19. Those who participated ranged in age from roughly 18 to 90 years and resided in some 24 US areas. Measured with immunoSEQ multiplex PCR; TCRdb has only the in-frame clones, and not every one. The sample consists of some 300,000 clones, roughly 89% of them appearing once. This clonotype was obtained from a woman aged 45 to 65 who had been exposed to COVID-19. Specimen: PBMCs or T cells enriched from blood (not recorded which).

The CDR3 region has the DNA TGCGCCAGCAGCTTGGACGGGAGCAGCTCCTACGAGCAGTACTTC. As protein: CASSLDGSSSYEQYF. The chain is built from TRBV5-1 and TRBJ2-7; weak D call: TRBD2 (6 bases). The ends were cut back, 0 bases at V and 0 bases at J, with 10 bases in the middle. Germline CDR1 is SGHRS and CDR2 is YFSETQ. The CDR3 totals 15 residues.